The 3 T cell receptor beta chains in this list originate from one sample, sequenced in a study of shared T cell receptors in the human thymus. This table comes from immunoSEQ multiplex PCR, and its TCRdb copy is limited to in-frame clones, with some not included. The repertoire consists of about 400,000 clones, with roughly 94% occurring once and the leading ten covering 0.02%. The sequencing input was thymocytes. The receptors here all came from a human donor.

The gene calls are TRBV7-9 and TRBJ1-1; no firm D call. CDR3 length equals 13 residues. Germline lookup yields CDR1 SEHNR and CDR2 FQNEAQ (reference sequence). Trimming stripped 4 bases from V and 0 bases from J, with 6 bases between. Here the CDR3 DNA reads TGTGCCAGCAGCTCCCGGATGAACACTGAAGCTTTCTTT. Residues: CASSSRMNTEAFF.

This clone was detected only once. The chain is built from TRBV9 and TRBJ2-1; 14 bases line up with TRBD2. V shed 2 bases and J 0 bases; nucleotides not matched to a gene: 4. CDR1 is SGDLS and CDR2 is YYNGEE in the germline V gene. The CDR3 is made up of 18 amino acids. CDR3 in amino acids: CASSVRGTSGSSYNEQFF. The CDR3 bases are TGTGCCAGCAGCGTCAGGGGGACTAGCGGGAGCTCCTACAATGAGCAGTTCTTC.

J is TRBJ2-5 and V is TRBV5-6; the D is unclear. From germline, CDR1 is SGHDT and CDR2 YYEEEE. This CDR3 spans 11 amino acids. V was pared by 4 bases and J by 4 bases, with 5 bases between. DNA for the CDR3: TGTGCCAGCAGCGGGGTAGAGACCCAGTACTTC. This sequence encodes CASSGVETQYF.